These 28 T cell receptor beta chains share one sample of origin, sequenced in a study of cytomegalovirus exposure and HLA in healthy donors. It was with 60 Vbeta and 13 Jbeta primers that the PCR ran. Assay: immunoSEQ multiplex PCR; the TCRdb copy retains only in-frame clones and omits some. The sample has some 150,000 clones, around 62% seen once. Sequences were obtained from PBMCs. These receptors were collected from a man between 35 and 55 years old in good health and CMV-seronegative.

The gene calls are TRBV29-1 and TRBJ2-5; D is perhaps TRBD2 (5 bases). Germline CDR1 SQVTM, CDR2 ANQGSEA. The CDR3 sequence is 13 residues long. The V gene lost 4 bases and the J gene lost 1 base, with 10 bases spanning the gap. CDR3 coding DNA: TGCAGCGTTGGCGAGACTACCCAAGAGACCCAGTACTTC. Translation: CSVGETTQETQYF.

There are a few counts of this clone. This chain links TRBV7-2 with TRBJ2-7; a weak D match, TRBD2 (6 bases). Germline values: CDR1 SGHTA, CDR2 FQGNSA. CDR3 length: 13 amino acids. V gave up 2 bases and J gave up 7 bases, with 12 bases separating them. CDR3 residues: CASSLRLGGEQYF. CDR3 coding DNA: TGTGCCAGCAGCTTAAGATTAGGAGGGGAGCAGTACTTC.

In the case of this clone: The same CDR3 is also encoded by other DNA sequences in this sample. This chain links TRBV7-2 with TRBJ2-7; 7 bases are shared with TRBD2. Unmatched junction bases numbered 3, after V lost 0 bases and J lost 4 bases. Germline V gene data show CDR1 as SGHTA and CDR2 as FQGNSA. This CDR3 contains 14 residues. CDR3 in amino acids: CASSLAGGSYEQYF. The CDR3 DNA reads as TGTGCCAGCAGCTTAGCGGGGGGGTCGTACGAGCAGTACTTC.

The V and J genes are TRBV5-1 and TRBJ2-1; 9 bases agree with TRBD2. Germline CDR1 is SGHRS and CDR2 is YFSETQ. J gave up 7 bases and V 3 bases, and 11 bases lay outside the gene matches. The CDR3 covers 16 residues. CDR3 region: CASSSRLAGKGNEQFF. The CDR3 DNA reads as TGCGCCAGCAGCTCCCGGCTAGCGGGAAAAGGGAATGAGCAGTTCTTC. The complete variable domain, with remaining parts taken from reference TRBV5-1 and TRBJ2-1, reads KAGVTQTPRYLIKTRGQQVTLSCSPISGHRSVSWYQQTPGQGLQFLFEYFSETQRNKGNFPGRFSGRQFSNSRSEMNVSTLELGDSALYLCASSSRLAGKGNEQFFGPGTRLTVL.

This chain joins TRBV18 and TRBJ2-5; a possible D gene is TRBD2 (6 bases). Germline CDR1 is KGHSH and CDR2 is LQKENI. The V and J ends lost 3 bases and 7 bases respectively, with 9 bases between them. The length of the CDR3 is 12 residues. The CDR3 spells CASSPEGGTQYF. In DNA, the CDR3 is TGTGCCAGCTCACCGGAGGGCGGGACCCAGTACTTC.

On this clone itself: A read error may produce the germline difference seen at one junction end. CDR3 protein: CASSLGQGQVNNEQFF. CDR3 bases: TGTGCCAGCAGTTTAGGTCAGGGACAGGTGAACAATGAGCAGTTCTTC. The V call is TRBV11-3, the J call TRBJ2-1; 8 bases match TRBD1. Germline V gene lookup returns CDR1 SGHNT and CDR2 YENEEA. The CDR3 covers 16 residues.

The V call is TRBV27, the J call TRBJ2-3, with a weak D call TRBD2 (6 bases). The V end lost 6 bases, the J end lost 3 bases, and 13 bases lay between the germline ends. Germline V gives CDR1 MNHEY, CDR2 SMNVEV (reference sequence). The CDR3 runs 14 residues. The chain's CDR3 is CASRRGTLTDTQYF. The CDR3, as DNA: TGTGCCAGCAGGCGCGGGACTTTAACAGATACGCAGTATTTT.

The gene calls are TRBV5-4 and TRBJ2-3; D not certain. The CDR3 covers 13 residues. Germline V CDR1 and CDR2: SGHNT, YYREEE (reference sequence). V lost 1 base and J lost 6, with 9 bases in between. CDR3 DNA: TGTGCCAGCAGCTTGTTGGTCGGGGATACGCAGTATTTT. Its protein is CASSLLVGDTQYF.

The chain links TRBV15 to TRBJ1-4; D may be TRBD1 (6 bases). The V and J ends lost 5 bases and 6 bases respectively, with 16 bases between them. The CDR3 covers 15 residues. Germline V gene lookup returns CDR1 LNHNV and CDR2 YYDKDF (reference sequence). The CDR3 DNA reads TGTGCCACCAGCGGGGAGGGGGGCCGCGATGAAAAACTGTTTTTT. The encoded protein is CATSGEGGRDEKLFF.

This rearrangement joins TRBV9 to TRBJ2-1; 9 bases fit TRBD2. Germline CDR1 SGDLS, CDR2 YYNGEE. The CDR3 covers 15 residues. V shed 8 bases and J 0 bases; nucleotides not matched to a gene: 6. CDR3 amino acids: CASTREGSSYNEQFF. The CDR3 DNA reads TGTGCCAGTACGCGGGAGGGTAGCTCCTACAATGAGCAGTTCTTC. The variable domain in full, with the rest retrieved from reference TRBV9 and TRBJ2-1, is DSGVTQTPKHLITATGQRVTLRCSPRSGDLSVYWYQQSLDQGLQFLIQYYNGEERAKGNILERFSAQQFPDLHSELNLSSLELGDSALYFCASTREGSSYNEQFFGPGTRLTVL.

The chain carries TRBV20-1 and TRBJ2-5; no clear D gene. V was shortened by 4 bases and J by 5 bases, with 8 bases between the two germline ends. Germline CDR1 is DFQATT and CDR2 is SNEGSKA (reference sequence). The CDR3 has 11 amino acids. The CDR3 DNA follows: TGCAGTGCTATCGCCGGGGAGACCCAGTACTTC. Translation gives CSAIAGETQYF.

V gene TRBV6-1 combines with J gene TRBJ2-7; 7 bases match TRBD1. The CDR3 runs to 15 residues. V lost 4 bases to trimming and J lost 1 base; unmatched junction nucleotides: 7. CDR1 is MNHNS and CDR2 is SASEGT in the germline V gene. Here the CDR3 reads CASSAQGVGSYEQYF. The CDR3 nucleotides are TGTGCCAGCAGTGCTCAGGGGGTCGGATCCTACGAGCAGTACTTC.

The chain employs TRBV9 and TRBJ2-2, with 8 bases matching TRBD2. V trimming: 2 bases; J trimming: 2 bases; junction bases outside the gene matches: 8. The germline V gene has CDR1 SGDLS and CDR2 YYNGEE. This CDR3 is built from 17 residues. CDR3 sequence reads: CASSVRRTSPNTGELFF. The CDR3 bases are TGTGCCAGCAGCGTTAGACGGACTAGCCCTAACACCGGGGAGCTGTTTTTT.

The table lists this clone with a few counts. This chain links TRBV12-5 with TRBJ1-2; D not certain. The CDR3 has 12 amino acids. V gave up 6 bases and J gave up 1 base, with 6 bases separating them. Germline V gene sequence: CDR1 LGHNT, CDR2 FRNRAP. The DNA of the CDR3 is TGTGCTAGTGGCCAGAATAACTATGGCTACACCTTC. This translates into CASGQNNYGYTF.

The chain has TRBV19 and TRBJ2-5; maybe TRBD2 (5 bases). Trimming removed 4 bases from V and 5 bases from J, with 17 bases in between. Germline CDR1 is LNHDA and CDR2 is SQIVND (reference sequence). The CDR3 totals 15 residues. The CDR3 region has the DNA TGTGCCAGTAGTAACCGGGTCACGGCGGGCGAGACCCAGTACTTC. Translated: CASSNRVTAGETQYF.

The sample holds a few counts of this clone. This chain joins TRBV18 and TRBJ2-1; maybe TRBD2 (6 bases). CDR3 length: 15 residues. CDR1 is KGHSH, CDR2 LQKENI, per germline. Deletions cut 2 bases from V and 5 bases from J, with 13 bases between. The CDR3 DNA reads TGTGCCAGCTCACCAATCCCGGGGGAAAACAATGAGCAGTTCTTC. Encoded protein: CASSPIPGENNEQFF. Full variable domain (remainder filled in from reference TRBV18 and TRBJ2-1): NAGVMQNPRHLVRRRGQEARLRCSPMKGHSHVYWYRQLPEEGLKFMVYLQKENIIDESGMPKERFSAEFPKEGPSILRIQQVVRGDSAAYFCASSPIPGENNEQFFGPGTRLTVL.

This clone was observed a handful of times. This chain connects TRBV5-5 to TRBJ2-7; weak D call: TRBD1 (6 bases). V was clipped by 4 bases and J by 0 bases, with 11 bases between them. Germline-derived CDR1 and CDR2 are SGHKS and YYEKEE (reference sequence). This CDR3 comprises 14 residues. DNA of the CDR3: TGTGCCAGCAGCACATTACAGGGCTCCTACGAGCAGTACTTC. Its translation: CASSTLQGSYEQYF.

CDR3 residues: CASSLDGPRLAGGVADTQYF. The CDR3 DNA follows: TGTGCCAGCAGCTTGGACGGACCAAGACTAGCGGGAGGGGTAGCAGATACGCAGTATTTT. V usage is TRBV5-4 and J usage is TRBJ2-3, with 14 bases lining up with TRBD2. The CDR3 runs to 20 residues. V dropped 0 bases and J dropped 4; count of bases not matched to a gene: 13. Germline values: CDR1 SGHNT, CDR2 YYREEE (reference sequence).

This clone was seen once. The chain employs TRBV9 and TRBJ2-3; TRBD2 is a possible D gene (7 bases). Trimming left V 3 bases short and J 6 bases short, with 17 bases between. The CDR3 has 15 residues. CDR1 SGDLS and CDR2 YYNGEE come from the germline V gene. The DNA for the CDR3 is TGTGCCAGCAGCGGCCCCTTGGGGGGGCTGGATACGCAGTATTTT. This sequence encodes CASSGPLGGLDTQYF.

CDR3 DNA sequence: TGTGCCAGCAGCTTATTCAGGGGGCTTGATGGCTACACCTTC. This gives the protein CASSLFRGLDGYTF. The chain combines TRBV7-2 with TRBJ1-2; TRBD1 aligns across 8 bases. CDR3 length equals 14 residues. The junction had 5 bases not matched to a gene; V was cut back by 2 bases and J by 6 bases. CDR1 is SGHTA, CDR2 FQGNSA, per germline.

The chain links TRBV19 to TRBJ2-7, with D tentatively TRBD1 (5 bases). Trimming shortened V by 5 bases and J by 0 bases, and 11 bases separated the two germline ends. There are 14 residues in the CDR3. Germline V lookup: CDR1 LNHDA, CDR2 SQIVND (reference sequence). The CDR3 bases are TGTGCCAGTAGTTTTAAACAGGACTCCTACGAGCAGTACTTC. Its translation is CASSFKQDSYEQYF.

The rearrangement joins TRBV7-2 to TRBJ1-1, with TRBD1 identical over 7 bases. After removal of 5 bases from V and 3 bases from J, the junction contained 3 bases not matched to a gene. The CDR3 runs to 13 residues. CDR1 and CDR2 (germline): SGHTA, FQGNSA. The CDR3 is CASSPGQYTEAFF. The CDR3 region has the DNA TGTGCCAGCAGCCCGGGACAGTACACTGAAGCTTTCTTT.

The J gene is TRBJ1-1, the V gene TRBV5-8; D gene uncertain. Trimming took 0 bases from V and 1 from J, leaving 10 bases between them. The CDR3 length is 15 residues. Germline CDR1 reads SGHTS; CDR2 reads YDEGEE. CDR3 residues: CASSLVLSGNTEAFF. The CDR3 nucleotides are TGTGCCAGCAGCTTGGTACTCTCTGGGAACACTGAAGCTTTCTTT.

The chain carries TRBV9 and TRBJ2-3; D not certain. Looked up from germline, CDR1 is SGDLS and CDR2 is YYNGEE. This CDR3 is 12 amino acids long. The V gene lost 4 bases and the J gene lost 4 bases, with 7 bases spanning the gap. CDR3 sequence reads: CASSPPADTQYF. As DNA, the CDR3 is TGTGCCAGCAGCCCGCCGGCAGATACGCAGTATTTT.

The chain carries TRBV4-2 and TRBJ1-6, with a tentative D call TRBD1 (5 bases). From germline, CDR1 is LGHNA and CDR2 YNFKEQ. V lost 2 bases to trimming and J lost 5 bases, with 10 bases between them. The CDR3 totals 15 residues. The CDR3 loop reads CASSQPDSNNSPLHF. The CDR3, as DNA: TGTGCCAGCAGCCAACCCGACAGTAATAATTCACCCCTCCACTTT.

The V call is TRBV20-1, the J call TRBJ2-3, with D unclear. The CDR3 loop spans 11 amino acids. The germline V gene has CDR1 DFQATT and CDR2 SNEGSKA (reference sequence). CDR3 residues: CSQQISDTQYF. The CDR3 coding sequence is TGCAGCCAACAAATCTCAGATACGCAGTATTTT.

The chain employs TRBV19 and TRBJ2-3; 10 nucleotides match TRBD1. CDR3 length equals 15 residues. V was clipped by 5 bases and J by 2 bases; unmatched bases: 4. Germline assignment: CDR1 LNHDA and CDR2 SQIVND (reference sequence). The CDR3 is CASSLTGGTTDTQYF. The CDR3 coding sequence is TGTGCCAGTAGTCTGACAGGGGGCACCACAGATACGCAGTATTTT.

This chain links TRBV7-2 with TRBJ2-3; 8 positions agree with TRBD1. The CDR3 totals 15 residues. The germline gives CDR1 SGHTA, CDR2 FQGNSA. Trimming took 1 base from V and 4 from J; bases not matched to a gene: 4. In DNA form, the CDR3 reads TGTGCCAGCAGCTTAGGGGGACAGGAATCAGATACGCAGTATTTT. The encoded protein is CASSLGGQESDTQYF.